The clone carrying this T cell receptor beta chain was observed a handful of times. The antigen remains undetermined. This record belongs to a study of T cell responses to AZD1222 COVID-19 vaccine. Generated by immunoSEQ multiplex PCR, the TCRdb table keeps only in-frame clones and is missing some. The table includes around 140,000 clones, 80% to 95% detected once. Germline values: CDR1 MNHEY, CDR2 SVGAGI. The CDR3 loop spans 16 amino acids. The V and J ends lost 4 bases and 5 bases, in that order; junction bases with no gene match: 13. The study's findings and limits: The peak T cell response came first, and repertoires were sampled only after it. There were vaccine-associated CD4 TCRs across spike, dominant at 160-218 and 743-854. Increased Spike-specific TCR breadth and depth were observed after two AZD1222 doses.

This specimen was peripheral blood, taken on day 0 of AZD1222 vaccination. V usage is TRBV6-5 and J usage is TRBJ1-2, with TRBD1 identical over 7 bases. The receptor was isolated from an adult in good health. The CDR3 nucleotides are TGTGCCAGCAGTTTATCTGAGGGGGCGAATGTTTATGGCTACACCTTC. It translates to CASSLSEGANVYGYTF.